Listed here is a single TCR beta chain. This clone was observed once. What this receptor recognizes is not known. The sample holds no much larger clone one base away, and base qualities are not on file. Other DNA variants within this sample encode the same CDR3. The data were taken from a study of blood T cell repertoires in COVID-19 (dated by TCRdb to the early 2020s). Looking at the study overall: Samples covering the acute and convalescent phases of COVID-19 were provided by collaborators in the United States, Italy and Spain. Samples were obtained from the ongoing ImmuneRACE study (first 160 participants) and from some 1,300 subjects provided by 6 global collaborators. Subjects who had been exposed to COVID-19, were actively infected with it, or had recovered from it provided the deeply sampled blood TCRbeta repertoires that made up the dataset. The repertoires were made available in a free public database intended to serve as a resource for research on the immune response to SARS-CoV-2. A de-identified subject ID, COVID-19 status, age in years and sex were almost always included in the sample metadata. The material from the prospective study consisted of cDNA or gDNA derived from T cells, B-cell-depleted T cells, or PBMCs. Where available, HLA class I and class II types were taken from metadata supplied by the sample provider and were not determined by assay-based typing. What the work shows at the level of the full study, not this receptor alone: The quantity of clinical and demographic metadata differed by source and by participant and was supplied without curation.

TCRbeta CDR3 regions were amplified from genomic DNA by means of the immunoSEQ Assay, a bias-controlled multiplex PCR. Processing in the source paper ran as follows. Within the assay, amplification of reference gene primers was used to estimate how many nucleated cells each sample contained. To quantify the absolute abundance of each unique TCRbeta CDR3 rearrangement, sequence reads were collapsed and filtered. Productive Simpson clonality was computed per sample as the square root of Simpson's diversity index over productive rearrangements. TCRdb limited this immuneACCESS table to in-frame rearrangements with V and J called. A share of clones is missing; checked studies link under half to unresolved V genes, and the rest is unexplained. That table furnishes V, J and clone size, whereas the DNA furnished D and trimming. Counted in this sample were a few hundred thousand clones; approximately 89% of them appeared once. The ten largest clones capture around an eighth of the sample.

The CDR3 spans 11 residues, from the cysteine through the phenylalanine. Left in the record is the CDR3 DNA by itself, 33 bases read in frame from the first base. The junction carries 4 bases between V and J, which are trimmed by 5 bases and 2 bases respectively. The germline V gene supplies CDR1 MNHEY and CDR2 SVGEGT. Collaborating institutions collected whole blood in K2EDTA tubes following their own protocols. For TCRbeta analysis, collaborators shipped samples as frozen whole blood, isolated PBMCs, or DNA extracted from either of those sample types. The sequence joins TRBV6-2 or TRBV6-3 to TRBJ2-7; the D gene lacks a confident call. The clonotype originates from a woman in her sixties with acute or convalescent COVID-19. The material sequenced was peripheral blood. Here is the DNA: TGTGCCAGCAGTCGCGCCTACGAGCAGTACTTC. Its protein reads: CASSRAYEQYF.